This passage covers 2 T cell receptor beta chains from one sample sequenced in a study of memory CD8 T cells in hepatitis C reinfection (TCRdb year 2017). Library preparation used the immunoSEQ multiplex PCR assay. What TCRdb holds here is the immuneACCESS table cut down to in-frame rearrangements. Part of the clones is not present; checked against another copy, under half of the missing clones reflect an unresolved V gene, and the others are unexplained. This sample is represented by about 43,000 clones; roughly nine tenths of them were singletons. The top ten clonotypes cover approximately 0.67% of the sample. This specimen's time point label, per the study, means: late/post reinfection, 12 to 24 weeks after detection. Sorted cells were sequenced directly ex vivo, without in vitro expansion prior to TCR sequencing. Sequencing was carried out using naive CD8+ T cells sorted from blood. The sample's cell subset or site label is to be understood as: total naive CD8+CD45RO- T cells. Receptor source: a man aged 18-30 years with hepatitis C virus infection.

The chain recombines TRBV19 with TRBJ1-2; 7 nucleotides agree with TRBD1. The CDR3 is made up of 13 amino acids. Trimming at V came to 5 bases and at J to 8 bases, leaving 8 bases not matched to a gene. The germline CDR1 and CDR2 sequences are LNHDA and SQIVND (reference sequence). Here the CDR3 reads CASSPTGDGGYTF. The CDR3 bases are TGTGCCAGTAGTCCCACAGGGGACGGCGGCTACACCTTC.

This clone was seen more than once but under ten times. The chain has TRBV9 and TRBJ1-2, with D hard to call. The CDR3 loop spans 12 amino acids. Germline lookup yields CDR1 SGDLS and CDR2 YYNGEE. V was shortened by 5 bases and J by 7 bases, with 12 bases between the two germline ends. CDR3 bases: TGTGCCAGCAGTGCACAAGGAGCTGGCTACACCTTC. Translation: CASSAQGAGYTF.